A selection of T cell receptor beta chains follows, all from one sample in a study of cytomegalovirus exposure and HLA in healthy donors. Profiled with immunoSEQ multiplex PCR; TCRdb holds only in-frame clones, not every one. Among around 99,000 clones, 74% were seen once, and the ten largest hold around 15%. The sample comprised PBMCs. Receptors originate from a woman in her 40s in good health and CMV-seropositive. Each CDR3 is given with its conserved first and last residue. A D gene is named only where the DNA matches it firmly. Some rows have no size entry. The others give once, few or many, or a class for an expanded clone.

>TRBJ2-7|few|NA|TRBV6-5
TGTGCCAGCAGTTCCCCGGGACAACGAACCTACGAGCAGTACTTC
CASSSPGQRTYEQYF
>TRBJ1-5|NA|NA|TRBV11-2
TGTGCCAGCGGCTTAGAACCGGGTCGCAATCAGCCCCAGCATTTT
CASGLEPGRNQPQHF
>TRBJ1-4|NA|NA|TRBV28
TGTGCCAGCAGATCTACGGGGTCTGAGTGGGGAAAACTGTTTTTT
CASRSTGSEWGKLFF
>TRBJ1-3|once|NA|TRBV9
TGTGCCAGCACTGGGGCGGGGACTGGAAACACCATATATTTT
CASTGAGTGNTIYF
>TRBJ1-1|few|TRBD1|TRBV7-3
TGTGCCAGCAGGCAGGGGGAAGGAACTGAAGCTTTCTTT
CASRQGEGTEAFF
>TRBJ1-2|NA|NA|TRBV6-5
TGTGCCAGCACAGGGGTTTATCGTGATGGCTACACCTTC
CASTGVYRDGYTF
>TRBJ2-7|NA|TRBD1|TRBV27
TGTGCCAGCAGTTCCGGACAGGGGAGGCAGTACTTC
CASSSGQGRQYF
>TRBJ1-6|once|TRBD1|TRBV18
TGTGCCAGCTCACCCCAGACAGGGGACAATTCACCCCTCCACTTT
CASSPQTGDNSPLHF
>TRBJ2-5|NA|TRBD2|TRBV9
TGTGCCAGCAGCTCTGGACGCGGGGGGGTAGGAGAGACCCAGTACTTC
CASSSGRGGVGETQYF
>TRBJ1-1|NA|TRBD1|TRBV6-5
TGTGCCAGCAGTTACTCGCGGCAGGGGGGAGGAAGAGGAGCTTTCTTT
CASSYSRQGGGRGAFF
>TRBJ2-5|NA|NA|TRBV7-9
TGTGCCAGCAGCTCCCTGGGGGGAGAGACCCAGTACTTC
CASSSLGGETQYF
>TRBJ2-1|NA|NA|TRBV2
TGTGCCAGCAGTGAAGTATCCGGGTACGGTGAGCAGTTCTTC
CASSEVSGYGEQFF
>TRBJ1-1|NA|TRBD1|TRBV19
TGTGCCAGTAGTATCATCGGGACAGAGGGGACTGAAGCTTTCTTT
CASSIIGTEGTEAFF
>TRBJ1-1|NA|NA|TRBV25-1
TGTGCCAGCAGTGAATCCCCAGGGCTGAACACTGAAGCTTTCTTT
CASSESPGLNTEAFF
>TRBJ1-2|NA|TRBD1|TRBV4-1
TGCGCCAGCAGCCAAAAGGGACAGGGGAATGGCTACACCTTC
CASSQKGQGNGYTF
>TRBJ1-4|NA|NA|TRBV5-1
TGCGCCAGCAGTGCCCTCCCAGGGGCACCTAATGAAAAACTGTTTTTT
CASSALPGAPNEKLFF
>TRBJ1-1|NA|NA|TRBV5-4
TGTGCCAGCAGCTTGATGGGGGGGACGAACACTGAAGCTTTCTTT
CASSLMGGTNTEAFF
>TRBJ1-1|NA|TRBD1|TRBV6-5
TGTGCCAGCAGTACGGACAGGGCCGGCACTGAAGCTTTCTTT
CASSTDRAGTEAFF
>TRBJ2-6|NA|NA|TRBV7-9
TGTGCCAGCAGCATACAGGGTGGAGGGGCCAACGTCCTGACTTTC
CASSIQGGGANVLTF
>TRBJ2-7|NA|TRBD1|TRBV6-5
TGTGCCAGCCATCCGCCGGGGACAGGAGTACACGAGCAGTACTTC
CASHPPGTGVHEQYF
>TRBJ2-5|NA|NA|TRBV7-9
TGTGCCAGCCGTACCAAAGTCGCCGGGCAAGAGACCCAGTACTTC
CASRTKVAGQETQYF
>TRBJ2-5|NA|TRBD1|TRBV19
TGTGCCAGTAGTATCGGACAGGTTGAGACCCAGTACTTC
CASSIGQVETQYF
>TRBJ1-1|NA|NA|TRBV21-1
TGTGCCAGCAGCAAAAGCGGACAAGTGGACCCGGGGGGCACTGAAGCTTTCTTT
CASSKSGQVDPGGTEAFF
>TRBJ1-1|few|NA|TRBV2
TGTGCCAGCATCTTCCAGGGGCGGGGGACTGAAGCTTTCTTT
CASIFQGRGTEAFF
>TRBJ2-1|NA|NA|TRBV19
TGTGCCAGTAGTATAGCAGGAGAGCAGTTCTTC
CASSIAGEQFF
>TRBJ2-7|once|NA|TRBV5-8
TGTGCCAGCAGCTTCCGGGTCTCCTACGAGCAGTACTTC
CASSFRVSYEQYF
>TRBJ2-5|few|TRBD2|TRBV7-2
TGTGCCAGCAGCTTAAGTGGTCTAGCGGGGGGGCTGGAGACCCAGTACTTC
CASSLSGLAGGLETQYF
>TRBJ2-2|NA|TRBD1|TRBV2
TGTGCCAGCAGTGCGCGGACAGGGGACACCGGGGAGCTGTTTTTT
CASSARTGDTGELFF
>TRBJ1-5|NA|TRBD1|TRBV4-3
TGCGCCAGCAGCGTTCACAGGGGTGACAATCAGCCCCAGCATTTT
CASSVHRGDNQPQHF
>TRBJ1-5|NA|TRBD1|TRBV10-2
TGCGCCAGCAGCGTTGACAGGGGATCGCAGCCCCAGCATTTT
CASSVDRGSQPQHF
>TRBJ1-6|NA|NA|TRBV29-1
TGCAGCGTTGCCTTAAACTATAATTCACCCCTCCACTTT
CSVALNYNSPLHF
>TRBJ2-7|NA|NA|TRBV13
TGTGCCAGCAGTTCAAAAGAGGGCGAGCAGTACTTC
CASSSKEGEQYF
>TRBJ1-1|NA|NA|TRBV4-3
TGCGCCAGCAGCCAAGAACTCATGAACACTGAAGCTTTCTTT
CASSQELMNTEAFF
>TRBJ2-3|NA|NA|TRBV18
TGTGCCAGCTCAGGGGGCGACGCAGATACGCAGTATTTT
CASSGGDADTQYF
>TRBJ1-3|NA|NA|TRBV30
TGTGCCTGGAGACCGGGGGTTTTTCTCTCTGGAAACACCATATATTTT
CAWRPGVFLSGNTIYF
>TRBJ1-6|NA|TRBD1|TRBV6-5
TGTGCCAGCAGAAGGACAGGGCTAATCCCCCTCCACTTT
CASRRTGLIPLHF
>TRBJ2-1|once|NA|TRBV10-1
TGCGCCAGCAGTGCCCAATCTGGCGGGGTTGAGCAGTTCTTC
CASSAQSGGVEQFF
>TRBJ1-2|NA|NA|TRBV7-3
TGTGCCAGCAGCTCCCGACGGGACATGGCAGTTGGCTACACCTTC
CASSSRRDMAVGYTF
>TRBJ2-1|few|TRBD2|TRBV7-9
TGTGCCAGCAGCCCCACGGGAGGATCCTTATACAATGAGCAGTTCTTC
CASSPTGGSLYNEQFF
>TRBJ2-5|NA|NA|TRBV19
TGTGCCAGTAGTTCTGAACCTGGCGAGACCCAGTACTTC
CASSSEPGETQYF
>TRBJ2-1|NA|TRBD1|TRBV6-5
TGTGCCAGCAGCGGACAGGGCCATGAGCAGTTCTTC
CASSGQGHEQFF
>TRBJ1-2|NA|NA|TRBV4-3
TGCGCCAGCAGCCAAGATCGGGGGTTCGATGGCTACACCTTC
CASSQDRGFDGYTF
>TRBJ2-7|NA|TRBD1|TRBV2
TGTGCCAGCAAAAAGGGGGACAGGGCATACTACGAGCAGTACTTC
CASKKGDRAYYEQYF
>TRBJ1-1|NA|NA|TRBV5-6
TGTGCCAGCAGCCGGACAAGAGAAGCTTTCTTT
CASSRTREAFF
>TRBJ2-3|NA|TRBD2|TRBV5-1
TGCGCCAGCTACACTAGCGGGGGAGACACAGATACGCAGTATTTT
CASYTSGGDTDTQYF
>TRBJ2-1|NA|NA|TRBV9
TGTGCCAGCAGCGCTTGGGACTCCAGGGCCCAGTTCTTC
CASSAWDSRAQFF
>TRBJ2-5|NA|NA|TRBV6-5
TGTGCCAGCAGTTACTCGCTAGGAGAGACCCAGTACTTC
CASSYSLGETQYF
>TRBJ1-5|NA|NA|TRBV18
TGTGCCAGCTCACCAGAGGCCGATCAGCCCCAGCATTTT
CASSPEADQPQHF
>TRBJ2-3|NA|TRBD2|TRBV5-6
TGTGCCAGCAGCTTGGGACAGCAGCAGCGGGGAGCGCAGTATTTT
CASSLGQQQRGAQYF
>TRBJ2-3|NA|TRBD2|TRBV19
TGTGCCAGTAGTGGGACTAGCGGGGGGCTCATCATGCAGTATTTT
CASSGTSGGLIMQYF
>TRBJ1-1|NA|TRBD1|TRBV7-3
TGTGCCAGCAGCCGCTCCGGGACAGGGTCGAACACTGAAGCTTTCTTT
CASSRSGTGSNTEAFF
>TRBJ2-7|NA|NA|TRBV6-1
TGTGCCAGCAGTGAATGGACGGGGGGCAACTACGAGCAGTACTTC
CASSEWTGGNYEQYF
>TRBJ2-7|NA|NA|TRBV4-1
TGCGCCAGCAGCCGAGGACAGAGCTCCTACGAGCAGTACTTC
CASSRGQSSYEQYF
>TRBJ1-5|few|NA|TRBV2
TGTGCCAGCAGTGACAGGACAAGCAATCAGCCCCAGCATTTT
CASSDRTSNQPQHF